This TCR beta chain was sequenced in a study of long-term antiretroviral therapy in people with HIV. Overall study: About a decade before 2015, the earliest samples were taken when ART was typically delayed.

General study results and limits: Pre-ART expanded clones dominated the repertoire at every time point.

Assay version v3.0 of immunoSEQ was used, and it was run at survey level. Sequencing was directed toward about 35,000-50,000 T-cell genomes in each sample. Sequencing used immunoSEQ multiplex PCR; TCRdb keeps in-frame clones, though not all of them. The repertoire holds 20,000 to 25,000 clones, with about 89% as singletons. This clone is large. Its antigen is not known. V dropped 4 bases and J dropped 5 bases, with 11 bases sitting between them. Germline V gene sequence: CDR1 SEHNR, CDR2 FQNEAQ (reference sequence). The CDR3 sequence is 13 residues long. The V call is TRBV7-9, the J call TRBJ1-2; no reliable D call. The receptor comes from a woman in her 50s with HIV. The material sequenced was unsorted PBMCs, taken approximately 2.5 years after starting antiretroviral therapy. CDR3 bases: TGTGCCAGCAGCTCGGAGTACTATTATGGCTACACCTTC. This sequence encodes CASSSEYYYGYTF.